Listed below are T cell receptor beta chains from one sample, sequenced in a study of OX40 agonist ivuxolimab in advanced cancers. Clones were sequenced by immunoSEQ multiplex PCR, and TCRdb holds only the in-frame ones, with some missing. There are 100,000 to 110,000 clones in the sample; over 75% occur only once, and 0.15% to 0.2% lies in the top ten. The sample here was CD4+ or CD8+ T cells sorted from blood, taken in a trial of the OX40 agonist ivuxolimab. The receptors stem from an adult with an advanced solid tumor such as melanoma, head and neck, liver or kidney cancer. The CDR3 runs from the conserved cysteine through the conserved F or W. The order of the fields is clone size, D gene, J gene, V gene, CDR3 length, CDR3 DNA, CDR3 protein. D genes are given only for firm matches. The size field is filled for only some rows; it gives once, few, many or a size class.

NA NA TRBJ2-3 TRBV6-1 14 TGTGCCAGCACCACCGGGACAATTCCCCGTACGCAGTATTTT CASTTGTIPRTQYF
NA TRBD1 TRBJ2-1 TRBV10-3 13 TGTGCCATCACTGGGGACAGCTACAATGAGCAGTTCTTC CAITGDSYNEQFF
NA NA TRBJ2-1 TRBV11-2 16 TGTGCCAGCAGCTTACGTCCCGGGACCACCCACAATGAGCAGTTCTTC CASSLRPGTTHNEQFF
NA TRBD2 TRBJ2-3 TRBV6-1 17 TGTGCCAGCAGTGCGCGGACTAGCGGGAGTTTTACAGATACGCAGTATTTT CASSARTSGSFTDTQYF
few NA TRBJ2-2 TRBV21-1 16 TGTGCCAGCAGCATATGGGACCTGCGTCGGACCGGGGAGCTGTTTTTT CASSIWDLRRTGELFF
NA TRBD1 TRBJ1-6 TRBV5-1 16 TGCGCCAGCAGCACCGGACAGGTCTTCGAGAATTCACCCCTCCACTTT CASSTGQVFENSPLHF
NA NA TRBJ2-7 TRBV5-6 17 TGTGCCAGCAGCTTGGCCGTTCTAGCGCGAAGCTCCTACGAGCAGTACTTC CASSLAVLARSSYEQYF
NA NA TRBJ1-5 TRBV6-1 13 TGTGCCAGCAGGAACCCCGGATGGGGACCCCAGCATTTT CASRNPGWGPQHF
NA NA TRBJ1-2 TRBV2 14 TGTGCCAGCAGTGGGATTACCCTAAACTATGGCTACACCTTC CASSGITLNYGYTF
NA NA TRBJ2-1 TRBV19 13 TGTGCCTCTGGGGGAAGGGGCTACATTGAGCAGTTCTTC CASGGRGYIEQFF
NA TRBD2 TRBJ2-1 TRBV6-4 15 TGTGCCAGCAGTGGCAAGCGGGGTGGTAGGAATGAGCAGTTCTTC CASSGKRGGRNEQFF
NA NA TRBJ2-5 TRBV18 16 TGTGCCAGCTCACCATCTCTAGATTCGGCAGGGGAGACCCAGTACTTC CASSPSLDSAGETQYF
NA NA TRBJ2-2 TRBV9 13 TGTGCCAGCAGCGTAGATTGGGCCGGGGAGCTGTTTTTT CASSVDWAGELFF
NA TRBD2 TRBJ2-1 TRBV30 15 TGTGCCTGGAGTGTAAGGCTAGCGGGTAGGGGTGAGCAGTTCTTC CAWSVRLAGRGEQFF
NA NA TRBJ2-6 TRBV5-1 12 TGCGCCAGCAGCTTAGGGGGTAGCGTCCTGACTTTC CASSLGGSVLTF
NA TRBD2 TRBJ2-1 TRBV19 15 TGTGCCAGTAGTATCGGGGGACTAGTGAACAATGAGCAGTTCTTC CASSIGGLVNNEQFF
NA NA TRBJ2-5 TRBV27 14 TGTGCCAGCACTCCATCTGGCGTTTGGGAGACCCAGTACTTC CASTPSGVWETQYF
NA NA TRBJ1-5 TRBV7-2 13 TGTGCCAGCAGCTCCCTATACAATCAGCCCCAGCATTTT CASSSLYNQPQHF